Listed here is a single T cell receptor (beta chain). Its antigen is unidentified. PCR amplification relied on 60 Vbeta primers (plus 13 Jbeta primers). Repertoires were generated with immunoSEQ multiplex PCR, while TCRdb's copy carries only in-frame clones and drops some. Among approximately 130,000 clones listed, around 75% were seen once. This entry comes from a study of cytomegalovirus exposure and HLA in healthy donors. Turning to the study itself: The Caucasian-associated ancestry cluster contained 65% to 85% of the 398 genotyped donors. Study observations and caveats: Highest at DRB1 and lowest at HLA-C, TCR association rates differed among HLA loci in a later analysis. Across donors, most TCRs were seen rarely, yet some public ones were widespread. Analysis was carried out at a later point, and it linked a missense DCLRE1C variant to TCR beta V- and J-gene trimming.

This sequence originates from a woman aged 40 to 50 in good health and CMV-seropositive. The material sequenced was PBMCs.

CDR3 loop: CASSISRGQETQYF. As DNA, the CDR3 is TGTGCCAGTAGTATTTCCAGGGGACAAGAGACCCAGTACTTC. V is TRBV19 and J is TRBJ2-5; tentatively, D is TRBD1 (6 bases). V lost 3 bases, J lost 2 bases, and 10 bases lay in between. From germline, CDR1 is LNHDA and CDR2 SQIVND (reference sequence). The CDR3 is made up of 14 amino acids. Full variable domain (rest looked up from reference TRBV19 and TRBJ2-5): DGGITQSPKYLFRKEGQNVTLSCEQNLNHDAMYWYRQDPGQGLRLIYYSQIVNDFQKGDIAEGYSVSREKKESFPLTVTSAQKNPTAFYLCASSISRGQETQYFGPGTRLLVL.